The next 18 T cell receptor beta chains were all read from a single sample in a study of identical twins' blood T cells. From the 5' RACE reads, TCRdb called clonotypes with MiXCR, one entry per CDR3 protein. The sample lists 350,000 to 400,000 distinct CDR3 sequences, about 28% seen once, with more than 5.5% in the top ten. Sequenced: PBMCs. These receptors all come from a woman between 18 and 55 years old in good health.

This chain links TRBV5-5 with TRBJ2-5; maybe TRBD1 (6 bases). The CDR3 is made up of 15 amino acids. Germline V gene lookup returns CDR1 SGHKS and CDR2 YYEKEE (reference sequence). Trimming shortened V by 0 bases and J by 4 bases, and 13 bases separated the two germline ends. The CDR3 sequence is CASSLGIQGAETQYF. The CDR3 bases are TGTGCCAGCAGCTTGGGGATACAGGGAGCAGAGACCCAGTACTTC.

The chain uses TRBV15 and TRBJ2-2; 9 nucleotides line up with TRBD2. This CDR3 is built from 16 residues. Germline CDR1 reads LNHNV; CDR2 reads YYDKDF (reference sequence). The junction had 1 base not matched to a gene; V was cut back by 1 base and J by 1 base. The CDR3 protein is CATSRGTSVNTGELFF. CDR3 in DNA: TGTGCCACCAGCAGAGGGACTAGCGTGAACACCGGGGAGCTGTTTTTT.

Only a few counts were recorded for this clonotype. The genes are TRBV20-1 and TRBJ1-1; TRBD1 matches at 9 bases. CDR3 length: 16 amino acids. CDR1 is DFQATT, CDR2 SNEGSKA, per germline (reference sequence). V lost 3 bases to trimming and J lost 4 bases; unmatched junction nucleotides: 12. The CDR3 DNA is TGCAGTGCTAGGGAACAGGGGGCGCTTAGGGGCACTGAAGCTTTCTTT. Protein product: CSAREQGALRGTEAFF.

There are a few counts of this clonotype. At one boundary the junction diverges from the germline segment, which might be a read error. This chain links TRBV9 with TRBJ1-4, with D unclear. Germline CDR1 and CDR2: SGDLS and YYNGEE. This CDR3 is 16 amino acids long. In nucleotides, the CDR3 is TGTGCCAGCAGCGTTTCATCGGGGAGCACTAATAAAAAACTGTTTTTT. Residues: CASSVSSGSTNKKLFF.

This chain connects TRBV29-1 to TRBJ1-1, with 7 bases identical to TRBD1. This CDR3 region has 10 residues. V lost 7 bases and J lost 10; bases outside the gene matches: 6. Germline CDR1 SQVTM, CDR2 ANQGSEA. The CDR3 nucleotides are TGCAGCGCCGGGGACAGCGGAGCTTTCTTT. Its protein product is CSAGDSGAFF.

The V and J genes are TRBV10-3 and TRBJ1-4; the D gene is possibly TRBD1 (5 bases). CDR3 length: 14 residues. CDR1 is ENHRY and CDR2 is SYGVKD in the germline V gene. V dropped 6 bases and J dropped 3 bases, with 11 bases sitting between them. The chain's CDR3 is CAISGGHPNEKLFF. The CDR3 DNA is TGTGCCATCAGCGGAGGACACCCTAATGAAAAACTGTTTTTT.

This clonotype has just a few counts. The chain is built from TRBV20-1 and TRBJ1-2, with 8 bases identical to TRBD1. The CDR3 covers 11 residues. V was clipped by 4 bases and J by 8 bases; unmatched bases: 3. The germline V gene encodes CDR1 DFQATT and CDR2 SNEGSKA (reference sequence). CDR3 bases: TGCAGTGCTACAGGGGGCGTGGGCTACACCTTC. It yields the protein CSATGGVGYTF.

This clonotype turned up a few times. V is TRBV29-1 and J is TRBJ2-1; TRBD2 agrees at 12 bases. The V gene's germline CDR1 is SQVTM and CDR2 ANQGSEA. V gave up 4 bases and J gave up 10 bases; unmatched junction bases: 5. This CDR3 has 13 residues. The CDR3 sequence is CSVVVLAGGEQFF. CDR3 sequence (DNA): TGCAGCGTTGTAGTCCTAGCGGGAGGGGAGCAGTTCTTC.

CDR3 coding DNA: TGTGCCAGCAGTTACTCGATGCGGACAGAAGGCGGCTACACCTTC. It is translated as CASSYSMRTEGGYTF. The chain has TRBV6-5 and TRBJ1-2; possibly TRBD1 for D (6 bases). Trimming stripped 0 bases from V and 8 bases from J, with 16 bases between. Germline CDR1 MNHEY, CDR2 SVGAGI. This CDR3 has 15 residues.

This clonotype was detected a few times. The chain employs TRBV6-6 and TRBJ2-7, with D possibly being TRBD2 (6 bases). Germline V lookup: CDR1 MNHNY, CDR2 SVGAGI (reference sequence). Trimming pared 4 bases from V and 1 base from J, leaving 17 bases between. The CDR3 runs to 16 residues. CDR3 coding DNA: TGTGCCAGCAGTTGGGGTGGGGGGTCAGGTTCCTACGAGCAGTACTTC. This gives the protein CASSWGGGSGSYEQYF.

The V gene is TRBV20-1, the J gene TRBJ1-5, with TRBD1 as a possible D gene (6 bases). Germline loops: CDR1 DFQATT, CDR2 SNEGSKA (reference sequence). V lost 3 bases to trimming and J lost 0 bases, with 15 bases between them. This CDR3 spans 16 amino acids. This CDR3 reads CSASLLGGDSNQPQHF. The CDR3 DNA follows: TGCAGTGCTAGCTTACTAGGGGGTGATAGCAATCAGCCCCAGCATTTT.

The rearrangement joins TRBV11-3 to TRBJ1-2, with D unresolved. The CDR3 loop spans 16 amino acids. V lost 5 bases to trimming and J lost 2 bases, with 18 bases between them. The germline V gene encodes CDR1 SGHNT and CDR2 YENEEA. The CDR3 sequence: CASSPRYKWVNYGYTF. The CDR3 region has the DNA TGTGCCAGCAGCCCGCGTTATAAGTGGGTGAACTATGGCTACACCTTC.

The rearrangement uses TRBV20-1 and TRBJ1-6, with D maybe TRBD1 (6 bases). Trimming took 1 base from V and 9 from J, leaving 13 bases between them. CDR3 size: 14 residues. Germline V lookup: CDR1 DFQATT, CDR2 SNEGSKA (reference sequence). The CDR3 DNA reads TGCAGTGCTAGAGTGGCAGGGGAGGGTTCACCCCTCCACTTT. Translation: CSARVAGEGSPLHF.

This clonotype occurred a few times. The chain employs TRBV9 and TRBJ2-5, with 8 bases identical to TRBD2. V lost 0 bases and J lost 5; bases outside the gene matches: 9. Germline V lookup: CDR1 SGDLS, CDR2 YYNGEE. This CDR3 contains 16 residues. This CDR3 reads CASSVASRGGPETQYF. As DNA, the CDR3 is TGTGCCAGCAGCGTAGCTTCCCGGGGGGGGCCGGAGACCCAGTACTTC. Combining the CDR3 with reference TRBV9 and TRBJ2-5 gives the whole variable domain DSGVTQTPKHLITATGQRVTLRCSPRSGDLSVYWYQQSLDQGLQFLIQYYNGEERAKGNILERFSAQQFPDLHSELNLSSLELGDSALYFCASSVASRGGPETQYFGPGTRLLVL.

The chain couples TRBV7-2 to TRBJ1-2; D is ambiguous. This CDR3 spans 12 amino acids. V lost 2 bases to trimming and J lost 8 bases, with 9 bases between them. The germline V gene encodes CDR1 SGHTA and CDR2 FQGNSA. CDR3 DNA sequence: TGTGCCAGCAGCTTAAGGCGGGAAGGCTACACCTTC. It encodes CASSLRREGYTF. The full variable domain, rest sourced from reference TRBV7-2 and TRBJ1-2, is GAGVSQSPSNKVTEKGKDVELRCDPISGHTALYWYRQSLGQGLEFLIYFQGNSAPDKSGLPSDRFSAERTGGSVSTLTIQRTQQEDSAVYLCASSLRREGYTFGSGTRLTVV.

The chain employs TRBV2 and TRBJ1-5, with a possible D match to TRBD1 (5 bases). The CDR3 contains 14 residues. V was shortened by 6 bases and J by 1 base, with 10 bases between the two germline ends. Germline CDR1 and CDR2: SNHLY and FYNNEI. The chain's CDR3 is CASRMGGSNQPQHF. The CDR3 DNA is TGTGCCAGCAGGATGGGGGGAAGCAATCAGCCCCAGCATTTT.

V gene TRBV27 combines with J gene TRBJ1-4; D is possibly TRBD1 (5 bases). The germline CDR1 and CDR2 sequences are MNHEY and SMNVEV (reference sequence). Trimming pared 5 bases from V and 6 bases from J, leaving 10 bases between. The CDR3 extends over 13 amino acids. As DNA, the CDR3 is TGTGCCAGCAGTCGGGACGGCCATGAAAAACTGTTTTTT. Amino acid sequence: CASSRDGHEKLFF.

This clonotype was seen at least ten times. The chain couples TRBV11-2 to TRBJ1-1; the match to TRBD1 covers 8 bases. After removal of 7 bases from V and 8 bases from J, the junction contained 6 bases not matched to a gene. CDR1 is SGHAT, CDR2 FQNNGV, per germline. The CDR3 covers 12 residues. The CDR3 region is CASKSGTGEAFF. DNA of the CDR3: TGTGCCAGCAAAAGTGGGACAGGAGAAGCTTTCTTT.